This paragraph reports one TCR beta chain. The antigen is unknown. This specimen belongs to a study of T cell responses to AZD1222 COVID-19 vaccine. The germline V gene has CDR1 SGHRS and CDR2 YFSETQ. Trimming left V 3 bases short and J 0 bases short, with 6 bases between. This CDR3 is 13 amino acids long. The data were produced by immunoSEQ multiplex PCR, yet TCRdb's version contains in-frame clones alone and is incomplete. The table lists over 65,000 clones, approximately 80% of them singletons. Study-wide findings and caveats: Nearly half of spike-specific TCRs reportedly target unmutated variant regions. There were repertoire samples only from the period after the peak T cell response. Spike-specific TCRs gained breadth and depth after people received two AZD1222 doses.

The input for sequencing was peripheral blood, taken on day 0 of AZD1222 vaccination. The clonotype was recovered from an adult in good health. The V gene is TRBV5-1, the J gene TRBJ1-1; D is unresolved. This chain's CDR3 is CASSSAMNTEAFF. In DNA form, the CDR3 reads TGCGCCAGCAGCTCCGCCATGAACACTGAAGCTTTCTTT.